This T cell receptor beta chain appears in the sequencing data of a study of blood T cell repertoires in COVID-19. Study in general: Acute and convalescent COVID-19 specimens originated in the United States, Italy and Spain. Nucleic acid was either cDNA or gDNA, and it came from T cells, B-cell-depleted T cells, or PBMCs.

The method was immunoSEQ multiplex PCR; TCRdb's version includes in-frame clones alone and lacks a portion of them. The table includes 300,000 to 450,000 clones, around 87% detected once. The Seattle patients, enrolled during active infection, were followed longitudinally. Sequencing was done on a sample of peripheral blood. The TCR was taken from a woman aged 60-70 years with COVID-19, enrolled during active disease.

CDR3 protein: CASSPDRRGQPQHF. CDR3 nucleotide sequence: TGTGCCAGCTCTCCCGACCGCCGGGGTCAGCCCCAGCATTTT. This chain uses TRBV18 with TRBJ1-5; D call uncertain. The germline CDR1 and CDR2 sequences are KGHSH and LQKENI. The CDR3 is made up of 14 amino acids. With 6 bases removed from V and 6 bases from J, the gap between germline ends came to 15 bases.